The rows below give T cell receptor beta chains drawn from one sample of a study of control samples from healthy donors and cancer patients. The method was immunoSEQ multiplex PCR; TCRdb's version includes in-frame clones alone and lacks a portion of them. The repertoire holds tens of thousands of clones, 84% seen once, with around 15% in the top ten. Sequencing was performed on blood. The receptors stem from a man aged 50-60 years in good health. Each CDR3 is given with its conserved first and last residue. The order of the fields is D gene, J gene, clone size, V gene, CDR3 protein, CDR3 DNA. D genes are given only for firm matches. Clone size appears in some rows only: once, few, many, or a class for an expanded clone.

.,TRBJ1-1,.,TRBV5-4,CASRYPGQKNTEAFF,TGTGCCAGCAGATACCCGGGACAAAAGAACACTGAAGCTTTCTTT
.,TRBJ1-5,.,TRBV12-3/TRBV12-4,CASSPGGHQPQHF,TGTGCCAGCAGCCCGGGAGGACATCAGCCCCAGCATTTT
.,TRBJ1-4,.,TRBV6-1,CASSEHPRDLVEKLFF,TGTGCCAGCAGTGAACATCCCAGGGACTTGGTAGAAAAACTGTTTTTT
TRBD1,TRBJ2-1,.,TRBV18,CASSPYQGQGNEQFF,TGTGCCAGCTCACCATATCAGGGACAGGGTAATGAGCAGTTCTTC
TRBD1,TRBJ1-5,.,TRBV12-3/TRBV12-4,CASSGTENQPQHF,TGTGCCAGCAGCGGGACAGAAAATCAGCCCCAGCATTTT
.,TRBJ1-5,.,TRBV30,CAWSRGQLSNQPQHF,TGTGCCTGGAGTAGGGGACAACTAAGCAATCAGCCCCAGCATTTT
TRBD1,TRBJ2-2,.,TRBV28,CASQGQLNTGELFF,TGTGCCAGCCAGGGACAGTTGAACACCGGGGAGCTGTTTTTT
.,TRBJ2-2,.,TRBV11-3,CASSLDLFILETGELFF,TGTGCCAGCAGCTTAGATCTGTTCATTCTGGAAACCGGGGAGCTGTTTTTT
.,TRBJ1-5,.,TRBV30,CAWSVGGAADWNPQHF,TGTGCCTGGAGTGTGGGAGGCGCGGCGGACTGGAATCCCCAGCATTTT
TRBD1,TRBJ2-7,.,TRBV9,CASSVGQGIEYEQYF,TGTGCCAGCAGCGTAGGACAGGGGATCGAGTACGAGCAGTACTTC
.,TRBJ2-7,.,TRBV11-2,CASRLDRSSYEQYF,TGTGCCAGCAGGTTAGACCGGAGCTCCTACGAGCAGTACTTC
.,TRBJ1-4,.,TRBV6-5,CASRHGTTNEKLFF,TGTGCCAGCAGGCACGGGACAACTAATGAAAAACTGTTTTTT
TRBD2,TRBJ2-7,.,TRBV7-8,CASSLGRGSDEQYF,TGTGCCAGCAGCCTCGGGAGGGGGTCCGACGAGCAGTACTTC
.,TRBJ1-1,once,TRBV24-1,CATSDPQGIEAFF,TGTGCCACCAGTGATCCGCAGGGAATTGAAGCTTTCTTT
TRBD1,TRBJ2-4,.,TRBV6-2/TRBV6-3,CASSLTRTGWSIQYF,TGTGCCAGCAGTCTCACCCGGACAGGGTGGAGCATTCAGTACTTC
.,TRBJ2-7,.,TRBV27,CASMGWGRYEQYF,TGTGCCAGCATGGGATGGGGCCGGTACGAGCAGTACTTC
.,TRBJ2-7,.,TRBV29-1,CSVEEVVGEQYF,TGCAGCGTTGAAGAAGTAGTCGGCGAGCAGTACTTC
.,TRBJ1-2,.,TRBV3-1/TRBV3-2,CASSQAGGGYTF,TGTGCCAGCAGCCAAGCGGGGGGAGGCTACACCTTC
TRBD2,TRBJ2-5,.,TRBV9,CASSVQAGVGETQYF,TGTGCCAGCAGCGTCCAGGCGGGAGTTGGAGAGACCCAGTACTTC
.,TRBJ1-3,.,TRBV7-2,CASSLARDPGNTIYF,TGTGCCAGCAGCTTAGCGCGGGATCCTGGAAACACCATATATTTT
TRBD2,TRBJ2-2,.,TRBV7-2,CASSLRGLAGGTGELFF,TGTGCCAGCAGCCTCCGGGGACTAGCGGGAGGGACCGGGGAGCTGTTTTTT
.,TRBJ1-1,once,TRBV5-6,CASSFGQNTEAFF,TGTGCCAGCAGCTTCGGACAGAACACTGAAGCTTTCTTT